A selection of T cell receptor beta chains follows, all from one sample in a study of cytomegalovirus exposure and HLA in healthy donors. The protocol was immunoSEQ multiplex PCR, while the TCRdb copy is restricted to in-frame clones and leaves out a portion. The table lists about 160,000 clones, about 85% of them singletons, with 2% to 2.5% in the top ten. The material sequenced was PBMCs. All receptors come from a man aged 30 to 39 in good health and CMV-seropositive. The CDR3 runs from the conserved cysteine through the conserved F or W. A D gene is named only where the DNA matches it firmly. Clone size, where shown, is once, few, many, or a class for clones that have expanded.

clone_size d_call j_call cdr3_length v_call cdr3_aa cdr3_nt
NA TRBD2 TRBJ2-1 15 TRBV29-1 CSVEASGATYNEQFF TGCAGCGTTGAAGCCAGCGGGGCTACCTACAATGAGCAGTTCTTC
once NA TRBJ2-6 19 TRBV4-3 CASSQEDSGSYSGANVLTF TGCGCCAGCAGCCAGGAAGACAGTGGATCTTACTCTGGGGCCAACGTCCTGACTTTC
NA TRBD2 TRBJ2-1 16 TRBV30 CAWSVSGGPSYNEQFF TGTGCCTGGAGTGTTTCGGGGGGGCCCTCTTACAATGAGCAGTTCTTC
NA TRBD1 TRBJ1-6 16 TRBV7-2 CASSLFPGTVNSPLHF TGTGCCAGCAGCTTATTCCCCGGGACAGTAAATTCACCCCTCCACTTT
NA NA TRBJ1-3 14 TRBV13 CASSRVLSGNTIYF TGTGCCAGCAGCCGGGTACTCTCTGGAAACACCATATATTTT
NA TRBD2 TRBJ2-1 17 TRBV29-1 CSAEGTSGGARGNEQFF TGCAGCGCCGAAGGGACTAGCGGGGGGGCCCGGGGCAATGAGCAGTTCTTC
NA NA TRBJ2-3 13 TRBV28 CASTPRAGVAQYF TGTGCCAGCACCCCGAGGGCTGGAGTCGCGCAGTATTTT
NA TRBD1 TRBJ2-7 15 TRBV7-8 CASSSRTGDAYEQYF TGTGCCAGCAGCTCACGGACAGGGGATGCCTACGAGCAGTACTTC
NA TRBD1 TRBJ1-1 11 TRBV20-1 CSATDRVQAFF TGCAGTGCTACCGACAGGGTACAAGCTTTCTTT
once TRBD1 TRBJ1-4 17 TRBV4-1 CASSQGGTGPSNEKLFF TGCGCCAGCAGCCAAGGCGGGACAGGACCTTCTAATGAAAAACTGTTTTTT
NA NA TRBJ1-2 12 TRBV30 CAWSVTGVGYTF TGTGCCTGGAGTGTGACGGGGGTTGGCTACACCTTC
few TRBD1 TRBJ1-5 14 TRBV25-1 CASGSLQGDQPQHF TGTGCCAGCGGCTCCCTTCAGGGGGATCAGCCCCAGCATTTT
NA TRBD1 TRBJ1-2 15 TRBV6-6 CASSPTGVGSWGYTF TGTGCCAGCAGTCCCACAGGGGTAGGCAGTTGGGGCTACACCTTC
NA TRBD1 TRBJ1-3 15 TRBV7-8 CASSRDRVSGNTIYF TGTGCCAGCAGCCGGGACAGGGTCTCTGGAAACACCATATATTTT
NA TRBD2 TRBJ2-1 15 TRBV7-2 CASSLGGGIYNEQFF TGTGCCAGCAGCTTAGGCGGGGGGATCTACAATGAGCAGTTCTTC
once TRBD1 TRBJ2-5 15 TRBV7-9 CASSSLGTVKETQYF TGTGCCAGCAGTTCGCTCGGGACAGTTAAAGAGACCCAGTACTTC
NA TRBD2 TRBJ2-5 15 TRBV2 CAMLTSGGSQETQYF TGTGCCATGCTGACTAGCGGGGGGTCCCAAGAGACCCAGTACTTC
NA NA TRBJ1-2 13 TRBV13 CASSPAGGYGYTF TGTGCCAGCAGCCCAGCGGGGGGCTATGGCTACACCTTC
NA NA TRBJ1-1 13 TRBV6-5 CASSYSPGTEAFF TGTGCCAGCAGTTACTCGCCCGGCACTGAAGCTTTCTTT
NA NA TRBJ2-7 16 TRBV6-6 CASSYLERVQTYEQYF TGTGCCAGCAGTTACTTAGAGCGGGTGCAAACCTACGAGCAGTACTTC
NA NA TRBJ2-3 14 TRBV27 CASRLWVAEDTQYF TGTGCCAGCAGATTATGGGTAGCTGAAGATACGCAGTATTTT
NA NA TRBJ1-2 18 TRBV15 CATSSVVARPPSPLGYTF TGTGCCACCAGCTCCGTGGTGGCCAGGCCCCCCTCTCCTTTAGGCTACACCTTC
few NA TRBJ1-5 13 TRBV27 CATPARVNQPQHF TGTGCCACCCCGGCGAGGGTCAATCAGCCCCAGCATTTT
few TRBD2 TRBJ2-5 15 TRBV18 CASSPTSGGHETQYF TGTGCCAGCTCACCCACTAGCGGGGGGCACGAGACCCAGTACTTC
NA NA TRBJ2-2 16 TRBV6-4 CASSDGTTGHPGELFF TGTGCCAGCAGTGACGGTACCACCGGACACCCCGGGGAGCTGTTTTTT
NA TRBD1 TRBJ1-1 16 TRBV19 CASSMTPPGQGTEAFF TGTGCCAGTAGTATGACTCCTCCGGGACAGGGGACTGAAGCTTTCTTT
NA TRBD2 TRBJ2-7 15 TRBV13 CASSLGRGGRNEQYF TGTGCCAGCAGCTTAGGCCGGGGGGGAAGGAACGAGCAGTACTTC
NA NA TRBJ2-7 12 TRBV5-1 CASGRDFYEQYF TGCGCCAGCGGCCGGGACTTCTACGAGCAGTACTTC
NA NA TRBJ2-5 13 TRBV18 CASSPAPQKTQYF TGTGCCAGCTCACCCGCCCCACAGAAGACCCAGTACTTC
NA TRBD2 TRBJ2-3 14 TRBV6-5 CASSYRGGTDTQYF TGTGCCAGCAGTTACCGCGGGGGTACAGATACGCAGTATTTT
NA NA TRBJ1-3 15 TRBV9 CASSVGSDSGNTIYF TGTGCCAGCAGCGTAGGTAGCGACTCTGGAAACACCATATATTTT
once NA TRBJ1-6 16 TRBV9 CASSALSTLRGSPLHF TGTGCCAGCAGCGCCCTCAGTACACTCAGGGGTTCACCCCTCCACTTT
NA NA TRBJ2-7 15 TRBV18 CASSQVQGWYYEQYF TGTGCCAGCTCACAAGTCCAGGGGTGGTACTACGAGCAGTACTTC
once TRBD1 TRBJ2-1 16 TRBV18 CASSEDRGKVYNEQFF TGTGCCAGCTCAGAAGACAGGGGTAAGGTATACAATGAGCAGTTCTTC
NA NA TRBJ2-1 17 TRBV27 CASSFLPRARGYNEQFF TGTGCCAGCAGTTTCCTCCCCCGGGCGAGGGGGTACAATGAGCAGTTCTTC
once NA TRBJ2-5 16 TRBV7-2 CASSLASQGGWETQYF TGTGCCAGCAGCTTAGCAAGCCAGGGCGGTTGGGAGACCCAGTACTTC
NA TRBD1 TRBJ2-3 16 TRBV6-4 CASSAAGQGATDTQYF TGTGCCAGCAGTGCCGCGGGACAGGGAGCCACAGATACGCAGTATTTT
once TRBD1 TRBJ1-2 17 TRBV11-2 CASSLDRGTGGPYGYTF TGTGCCAGCAGCTTAGATCGGGGGACAGGCGGCCCCTATGGCTACACCTTC
NA TRBD1 TRBJ2-1 14 TRBV6-1 CASSSTGGWTEQFF TGTGCCAGCAGTTCGACAGGGGGGTGGACTGAGCAGTTCTTC
NA NA TRBJ2-1 13 TRBV2 CASSEFRGNEQFF TGTGCCAGCAGTGAATTTCGGGGTAATGAGCAGTTCTTC
few TRBD1 TRBJ1-6 15 TRBV18 CASSPDRGRISPLHF TGTGCCAGCTCACCAGACAGGGGGCGAATCTCACCCCTCCACTTT
NA NA TRBJ1-4 18 TRBV4-3 CASSQDLVNYAGTEKLFF TGCGCCAGCAGCCAAGATCTGGTTAACTATGCGGGAACCGAAAAACTGTTTTTT
NA TRBD1 TRBJ2-7 13 TRBV29-1 CSVGTGNLYEQYF TGCAGCGTCGGGACAGGGAATCTCTACGAGCAGTACTTC
NA NA TRBJ2-2 15 TRBV29-1 CSVAIGGADTGELFF TGCAGCGTCGCAATAGGGGGGGCGGATACCGGGGAGCTGTTTTTT
NA NA TRBJ2-7 14 TRBV18 CASSRERGLYEQYF TGTGCCAGCTCACGGGAACGGGGTCTCTACGAGCAGTACTTC
few TRBD1 TRBJ1-2 13 TRBV6-5 CASSYEGAGGYTF TGTGCCAGCAGTTACGAGGGGGCAGGGGGCTACACCTTC
NA NA TRBJ2-1 15 TRBV7-6 CASSLTGGGYNEQFF TGTGCCAGCAGCTTAACCGGGGGTGGTTACAATGAGCAGTTCTTC
NA TRBD1 TRBJ1-2 15 TRBV11-2 CASSFDREPSYGYTF TGTGCCAGCAGCTTCGACAGGGAGCCCTCCTATGGCTACACCTTC
NA TRBD1 TRBJ1-6 13 TRBV27 CASSYRGNSPLHF TGTGCCAGCAGCTACAGGGGAAATTCACCCCTCCACTTT
NA NA TRBJ2-3 12 TRBV25-1 CATEGRTDTQYF TGTGCCACCGAAGGGAGGACAGATACGCAGTATTTT
NA TRBD1 TRBJ2-1 16 TRBV2 CASSDPGTGRNNEQFF TGTGCCAGCAGTGACCCCGGGACAGGGAGAAACAATGAGCAGTTCTTC
few TRBD1 TRBJ1-2 15 TRBV7-9 CASSLDPDRAYGYTF TGTGCCAGCAGCTTAGACCCCGACAGGGCCTATGGCTACACCTTC
NA NA TRBJ2-7 15 TRBV19 CASSRQLDVTYEQYF TGTGCCAGTAGTAGACAGCTCGATGTAACCTACGAGCAGTACTTC
NA NA TRBJ1-1 15 TRBV7-6 CASSSTPEGNTEAFF TGTGCCAGCAGCTCGACTCCGGAGGGGAACACTGAAGCTTTCTTT
NA NA TRBJ2-5 15 TRBV7-7 CASSLANPSESTQYF TGTGCTAGCAGCTTAGCGAACCCCTCGGAGTCGACCCAGTACTTC